The 24 T cell receptor beta chains presented below share a single source sample, sequenced in a study of blood T cell repertoires in COVID-19. Sequencing was performed with immunoSEQ multiplex PCR; in TCRdb, only in-frame clones are kept and a portion is missing. The sample has a few hundred thousand clones, 86% seen once; the top ten hold over 2%. The sequencing input was peripheral blood. These receptor sequences come from a woman aged 25 to 39 who had recovered from COVID-19.

CDR3 sequence (DNA): TGTGCCAGCACGCAGGGGGCTACCTACAATGAGCAGTTCTTC. Translating it yields CASTQGATYNEQFF. The chain joins TRBV3-1 (or the pseudogene TRBV3-2) to TRBJ2-1, with 8 positions matching TRBD1. Unmatched junction bases numbered 4, after V lost 7 bases and J lost 2 bases. Germline CDR1 is LGHDT and CDR2 is YNNKEL (reference sequence). The CDR3 is made up of 14 amino acids.

This chain connects TRBV6-6 to TRBJ2-7, with 7 bases matching TRBD1. V lost 2 bases and J lost 5; bases outside the gene matches: 6. Germline CDR1 MNHNY, CDR2 SVGAGI (reference sequence). The CDR3 extends over 14 amino acids. The DNA of the CDR3 is TGTGCCAGCAGTTACCGTGGGACAGCTAACGAGCAGTACTTC. This sequence encodes CASSYRGTANEQYF.

The table lists this clone with a count of one. The chain is built from TRBV5-1 and TRBJ2-5, with a weak D call TRBD2 (7 bases). CDR1 is SGHRS, CDR2 YFSETQ, per germline. This CDR3 is 16 amino acids long. The ends were cut back, 5 bases at V and 5 bases at J, with 22 bases in the middle. Here the CDR3 reads CASSKGGTAGEETQYF. CDR3 bases: TGCGCCAGCAGTAAGGGGGGGACGGCGGGAGAGGAGACCCAGTACTTC.

The CDR3 here is CASSLGPANYGYTF. CDR3 sequence (DNA): TGCGCCAGCAGCTTGGGGCCAGCTAACTATGGCTACACCTTC. The chain couples TRBV5-1 to TRBJ1-2; unclear D gene. CDR3 size: 14 residues. The V and J ends lost 0 bases and 0 bases respectively, with 6 bases between them. CDR1 and CDR2 (germline): SGHRS, YFSETQ.

The chain links TRBV5-6 to TRBJ2-7; D perhaps matches TRBD2 (5 bases). Germline assignment: CDR1 SGHDT and CDR2 YYEEEE. V was cut by 5 bases and J by 0 bases, with 12 bases left in between. The CDR3 is 14 residues long. The CDR3 DNA follows: TGTGCCAGCAGGCCAAGAGGGTCCTCCTACGAGCAGTACTTC. Translated: CASRPRGSSYEQYF.

The chain carries TRBV19 and TRBJ1-2; possibly TRBD1 for D (6 bases). The CDR3 covers 15 residues. V gave up 1 base and J gave up 4 bases, with 13 bases separating them. Germline values: CDR1 LNHDA, CDR2 SQIVND (reference sequence). The chain's CDR3 is CASSIVLWDIYGYTF. CDR3 sequence (DNA): TGTGCCAGTAGTATAGTCCTATGGGACATCTATGGCTACACCTTC.

The chain carries TRBV28 and TRBJ2-6, with a possible D match to TRBD1 (6 bases). The germline V gene encodes CDR1 MDHEN and CDR2 SYDVKM. This CDR3 is 19 amino acids long. Deletions cut 1 base from V and 9 bases from J, with 25 bases between. CDR3 nucleotides: TGTGCCAGCAGTTTATCCGACAGACAGGCCGCCGGTTTTGACAACGTCCTGACTTTC. This encodes CASSLSDRQAAGFDNVLTF.

V gene TRBV3-1 (or the pseudogene TRBV3-2) combines with J gene TRBJ1-2, with D unclear. The V end was cut by 4 bases, the J end by 5 bases, with 20 bases between. Germline loops: CDR1 LGHDT, CDR2 YNNKEL (reference sequence). The CDR3 totals 16 residues. The chain's CDR3 is CASSPGNLGPSYGYTF. CDR3 DNA: TGTGCCAGCAGCCCCGGGAACCTGGGCCCAAGTTATGGCTACACCTTC.

V is TRBV5-8 and J is TRBJ1-6; D unresolved. This CDR3 region has 16 residues. V dropped 5 bases and J dropped 5 bases, with 17 bases sitting between them. Germline CDR1 and CDR2: SGHTS and YDEGEE. Here the CDR3 DNA reads TGTGCCAGCAGGGGTCGAAGTGCGAGGGATAATTCACCCCTCCACTTT. Translating gives CASRGRSARDNSPLHF.

The chain employs TRBV29-1 and TRBJ2-7, with D tentatively TRBD2 (5 bases). The length of the CDR3 is 12 residues. Germline V lookup: CDR1 SQVTM, CDR2 ANQGSEA. V lost 5 bases and J lost 2, with 10 bases in between. The CDR3: CSVSGATYEQYF. The CDR3 coding sequence is TGCAGCGTTAGCGGCGCTACCTACGAGCAGTACTTC.

This clone was seen only a few times. The chain combines TRBV6-5 with TRBJ2-5; no clear D gene. V lost 5 bases, J lost 4 bases, and 14 bases lay in between. The CDR3 extends over 14 amino acids. The germline CDR1 and CDR2 sequences are MNHEY and SVGAGI. The CDR3 region is CASSRQAFSETQYF. CDR3 coding DNA: TGTGCCAGCAGTCGACAAGCATTCTCAGAGACCCAGTACTTC.

This sequence joins TRBV29-1 and TRBJ2-2, with D tentatively TRBD2 (6 bases). The CDR3 covers 11 residues. Trimming left V 6 bases short and J 6 bases short, with 8 bases between. Germline V gene sequence: CDR1 SQVTM, CDR2 ANQGSEA. This CDR3 reads CSVREAGELFF. The DNA for the CDR3 is TGCAGCGTGAGGGAGGCCGGGGAGCTGTTTTTT.

The rearrangement joins TRBV14 to TRBJ2-3; D is uncertain. Germline V lookup: CDR1 SGHDN, CDR2 FVKESK. The CDR3 runs 15 residues. V was pared by 4 bases and J by 2 bases, with 13 bases between. The CDR3 DNA reads as TGTGCCAGCAGCCGCCGACAATTGACCACAGATACGCAGTATTTT. This gives the protein CASSRRQLTTDTQYF.

In its sample, this clone was seen once. The chain employs TRBV6-4 and TRBJ1-6, with D possibly being TRBD1 (5 bases). The V gene lost 6 bases and the J gene lost 7 bases, with 16 bases spanning the gap. CDR3 length: 15 residues. Germline V CDR1 and CDR2: MRHNA, SNTAGT. As DNA, the CDR3 is TGTGCCAGCAGGTTTGGGGCAGGGATAAATTCACCCCTCCACTTT. It translates to CASRFGAGINSPLHF.

The gene calls are TRBV3-1 (or the pseudogene TRBV3-2) and TRBJ2-5; TRBD2 aligns across 12 bases. Germline loops: CDR1 LGHDT, CDR2 YNNKEL (reference sequence). CDR3 length: 17 residues. V lost 0 bases to trimming and J lost 2 bases; unmatched junction nucleotides: 4. This CDR3 reads CASSQDGLAGFQETQYF. DNA of the CDR3: TGTGCCAGCAGCCAAGATGGACTAGCGGGGTTTCAAGAGACCCAGTACTTC.

The rearrangement uses TRBV11-2 and TRBJ2-3, with D hard to call. The CDR3 length is 11 residues. CDR1 and CDR2 from the germline V gene are SGHAT and FQNNGV. Trimming cost V 4 bases and J 3 bases, with 2 bases left between them. CDR3 sequence reads: CASSSTDTQYF. The CDR3 DNA reads as TGTGCCAGCAGCTCTACAGATACGCAGTATTTT.

The chain links TRBV3-1 (or the pseudogene TRBV3-2) to TRBJ2-1; 12 nucleotides align to TRBD1. Germline V CDR1 and CDR2: LGHDT, YNNKEL (reference sequence). V lost 3 bases to trimming and J lost 7 bases; unmatched junction nucleotides: 16. The CDR3 covers 19 residues. The CDR3 nucleotides are TGTGCCAGCAGCCAGTACTTGAACCCCGGGACAGGGGGCCGTAATGAGCAGTTCTTC. Translated, it gives CASSQYLNPGTGGRNEQFF.

The rearrangement uses TRBV11-2 and TRBJ2-7; 10 bases map to TRBD1. V lost 0 bases and J lost 4; bases outside the gene matches: 9. This CDR3 contains 17 residues. Germline V gene lookup returns CDR1 SGHAT and CDR2 FQNNGV. The CDR3 DNA reads as TGTGCCAGCAGCTTAGATCTCCCCGGACAGGGGGTGTACGAGCAGTACTTC. Its protein is CASSLDLPGQGVYEQYF.

This chain joins TRBV6-5 and TRBJ2-7; TRBD2 is a possible D gene (5 bases). In germline, CDR1 is MNHEY, CDR2 SVGAGI. This CDR3 spans 15 amino acids. V was pared by 6 bases and J by 2 bases, with 17 bases between. CDR3 in DNA: TGTGCCAGCAGCCCCTCTTCGGGGTGGGCCTACGAGCAGTACTTC. It encodes CASSPSSGWAYEQYF.

V is TRBV10-3 and J is TRBJ2-3; TRBD1 matches 9 bases. The CDR3 loop spans 15 amino acids. V lost 10 bases, J lost 6 bases, and 14 bases stayed unmatched. Germline CDR1 and CDR2: ENHRY and SYGVKD. CDR3 sequence (DNA): TGTGCCACCGACTCGGGACAGGGAGTATCCGATACGCAGTATTTT. Protein product: CATDSGQGVSDTQYF.

The chain links TRBV12-3 or TRBV12-4 to TRBJ1-1, with 8 bases identical to TRBD1. The CDR3 has 13 residues. Germline trimming cut 10 bases from V and 5 bases from J; bases unmatched to any gene: 9. The DNA of the CDR3 is TGTGCCACCCAGGGGGCAGGGAGGACTGAAGCTTTCTTT. This translates into CATQGAGRTEAFF.

DNA of the CDR3: TGTGCCAGCAACCGGGGGGCCTCGAACACTGAAGCTTTCTTT. It is translated as CASNRGASNTEAFF. The rearrangement links TRBV9 to TRBJ1-1; possible D gene TRBD1, 6 bases. V was trimmed by 6 bases and J by 1 base, leaving 13 bases between them. Germline CDR1 is SGDLS and CDR2 is YYNGEE. The CDR3 has 14 residues.

The chain carries TRBV27 and TRBJ2-7; TRBD2 agrees at 7 bases. CDR3 length: 14 amino acids. J gave up 4 bases and V 3 bases, and 6 bases lay outside the gene matches. Germline lookup yields CDR1 MNHEY and CDR2 SMNVEV (reference sequence). CDR3 sequence: CASSLTSRGYEQYF. CDR3 nucleotide sequence: TGTGCCAGCAGTTTGACTAGCCGGGGTTACGAGCAGTACTTC.

The rearrangement links TRBV2 to TRBJ2-5, with 9 bases lining up with TRBD2. CDR3 length: 12 amino acids. Germline CDR1 SNHLY, CDR2 FYNNEI. V shed 10 bases, J shed 5 bases, and the junction held 5 bases outside the gene matches. The CDR3 region has the DNA TGTGCCATAGCGGGAGTCGGGGAGACCCAGTACTTC. The encoded protein is CAIAGVGETQYF.